The 23 T cell receptor beta chains below come from one sample, sequenced in a study of T cell responses to AZD1222 COVID-19 vaccine. The repertoire was sequenced with immunoSEQ multiplex PCR; TCRdb's copy has only in-frame clones and lacks some. Here the sample spans around 150,000 clones, about 91% being singletons. The sequencing here drew on peripheral blood, taken on day 0 of MenACWY control vaccination. The receptors derive from an adult in good health.

This sequence joins TRBV27 and TRBJ1-1; D gene unclear. Germline lookup yields CDR1 MNHEY and CDR2 SMNVEV (reference sequence). The CDR3 runs to 14 residues. Trimming removed 3 bases at V and 2 bases at J, with 10 bases between. In nucleotides, the CDR3 is TGTGCCAGCAGTTTCCGGGAGGGCAACACTGAAGCTTTCTTT. This gives the protein CASSFREGNTEAFF.

V and J are TRBV5-5 and TRBJ2-1; TRBD1 matches 11 bases. This CDR3 has 15 amino acids. Unmatched junction bases numbered 1, after V lost 1 base and J lost 4 bases. Germline values: CDR1 SGHKS, CDR2 YYEKEE (reference sequence). The DNA of the CDR3 is TGTGCCAGCAGCTTGTGGGACAGGGGGTACAATGAGCAGTTCTTC. Protein sequence: CASSLWDRGYNEQFF.

In nucleotides, the CDR3 is TGTGCCTGGGAAGGGGGGGAGAACACTGAAGCTTTCTTT. Its translation: CAWEGGENTEAFF. The gene calls are TRBV30 and TRBJ1-1; D is possibly TRBD1 (6 bases). Germline V CDR1 and CDR2: GTSNPN, SVGIG (reference sequence). The CDR3 is 13 residues long. The germline V and J ends were trimmed by 5 bases and 1 base, with 11 bases remaining between them.

The chain has TRBV24-1 and TRBJ2-1; 8 bases align to TRBD2. The CDR3 spans 18 residues. The germline CDR1 and CDR2 sequences are KGHDR and SFDVKD. J was trimmed by 2 bases and V by 2 bases; bases with no gene match: 10. CDR3 sequence (DNA): TGTGCCACCAGTGATTCACGAGCGGGGCGGGAGGCCTACAATGAGCAGTTCTTC. Encoded protein: CATSDSRAGREAYNEQFF.

This clone was observed a single time. The genes are TRBV14 and TRBJ2-1, with D unclear. With 1 base removed from V and 9 bases from J, the gap between germline ends came to 16 bases. The CDR3 contains 15 residues. Germline V gene lookup returns CDR1 SGHDN and CDR2 FVKESK. The CDR3 protein is CASSQVSTKVGEQFF. The CDR3 DNA sequence: TGTGCCAGCAGCCAAGTCTCAACTAAGGTCGGTGAGCAGTTCTTC. Full variable domain (missing parts from reference TRBV14 and TRBJ2-1): EAGVTQFPSHSVIEKGQTVTLRCDPISGHDNLYWYRRVMGKEIKFLLHFVKESKQDESGMPNNRFLAERTGGTYSTLKVQPAELEDSGVYFCASSQVSTKVGEQFFGPGTRLTVL.

CDR3: CASSIVAGSYGYTF. Written as DNA, the CDR3 is TGTGCCAGTAGTATTGTGGCAGGGAGCTATGGCTACACCTTC. The V and J genes are TRBV19 and TRBJ1-2, with a weak D call TRBD1 (5 bases). V was trimmed by 3 bases and J by 4 bases, leaving 12 bases between them. Germline-derived CDR1 and CDR2 are LNHDA and SQIVND (reference sequence). The CDR3 consists of 14 residues.

V gene TRBV15 combines with J gene TRBJ1-2, with 7 bases identical to TRBD1. CDR1 and CDR2 from the germline V gene are LNHNV and YYDKDF (reference sequence). Unmatched junction bases numbered 16, after V lost 0 bases and J lost 0 bases. The CDR3 consists of 20 residues. Written as DNA, the CDR3 is TGTGCCACCAGCAGAGATCTAGCGCGACAGGGATTATTATCTAACTATGGCTACACCTTC. Translating it yields CATSRDLARQGLLSNYGYTF.

V usage is TRBV12-5 and J usage is TRBJ2-1; the D gene is possibly TRBD1 (5 bases). This CDR3 is built from 13 residues. The V gene lost 5 bases and the J gene lost 5 bases, with 10 bases spanning the gap. Germline V gene sequence: CDR1 LGHNT, CDR2 FRNRAP. This CDR3 reads CASGPEGDNEQFF. The CDR3 DNA follows: TGTGCTAGTGGTCCGGAAGGGGACAATGAGCAGTTCTTC. Together with reference TRBV12-5 and TRBJ2-1, the CDR3 gives the full variable domain: DARVTQTPRHKVTEMGQEVTMRCQPILGHNTVFWYRQTMMQGLELLAYFRNRAPLDDSGMPKDRFSAEMPDATLATLKIQPSEPRDSAVYFCASGPEGDNEQFFGPGTRLTVL.

This clone appeared a single time. The chain is built from TRBV6-5 and TRBJ1-5; possible D gene TRBD1, 6 bases. The CDR3 has 13 residues. CDR1 and CDR2 (germline): MNHEY, SVGAGI. V was trimmed by 7 bases and J by 6 bases, leaving 13 bases between them. The CDR3 region is CASTRQEGQPQHF. The CDR3 DNA reads as TGTGCCAGCACCCGACAGGAGGGTCAGCCCCAGCATTTT.

This clone was observed a handful of times. This chain joins TRBV9 and TRBJ1-1; the D is unclear. V dropped 4 bases and J dropped 1 base, with 11 bases sitting between them. In germline, CDR1 is SGDLS, CDR2 YYNGEE. The CDR3 is 14 residues long. In DNA form, the CDR3 reads TGTGCCAGCAGCTCCCTGACGGGGAACACTGAAGCTTTCTTT. It yields the protein CASSSLTGNTEAFF. The full variable domain, with the rest looked up from reference TRBV9 and TRBJ1-1, is DSGVTQTPKHLITATGQRVTLRCSPRSGDLSVYWYQQSLDQGLQFLIQYYNGEERAKGNILERFSAQQFPDLHSELNLSSLELGDSALYFCASSSLTGNTEAFFGQGTRLTVV.

The chain combines TRBV6-5 with TRBJ1-5; tentatively, D is TRBD1 (5 bases). The CDR3 loop spans 15 amino acids. Germline CDR1 reads MNHEY; CDR2 reads SVGAGI. The V end lost 1 base, the J end lost 1 base, and 8 bases lay between the germline ends. CDR3 sequence reads: CASSYFRDSNQPQHF. CDR3 nucleotides: TGTGCCAGCAGTTACTTCCGGGACAGCAATCAGCCCCAGCATTTT.

V and J are TRBV7-9 and TRBJ2-6; D remains ambiguous. The V gene's germline CDR1 is SEHNR and CDR2 FQNEAQ (reference sequence). The CDR3 covers 13 residues. The ends were cut back, 5 bases at V and 4 bases at J, with 6 bases in the middle. In DNA form, the CDR3 reads TGTGCCAGCAGCAAACACGGGGCCAACGTCCTGACTTTC. It is translated as CASSKHGANVLTF.

This CDR3 reads CASSPATGALSYGYTF. CDR3 bases: TGTGCCAGCAGCCCCGCGACAGGGGCCTTGTCCTATGGCTACACCTTC. The V and J genes are TRBV7-2 and TRBJ1-2; 8 bases are shared with TRBD1. Germline V gene lookup returns CDR1 SGHTA and CDR2 FQGNSA. CDR3 length: 16 residues. Germline trimming cut 5 bases from V and 4 bases from J; bases unmatched to any gene: 12.

V and J are TRBV19 and TRBJ1-3, with unresolved D. The V gene lost 3 bases and the J gene lost 0 bases, with 9 bases spanning the gap. The CDR3 totals 15 residues. In germline, CDR1 is LNHDA, CDR2 SQIVND (reference sequence). DNA of the CDR3: TGTGCCAGTAGTATTCCTGTCAGCTCTGGAAACACCATATATTTT. Protein product: CASSIPVSSGNTIYF.

The rearrangement uses TRBV29-1 and TRBJ2-1; 9 positions match TRBD1. The CDR3 loop spans 13 amino acids. The germline V gene has CDR1 SQVTM and CDR2 ANQGSEA. V lost 6 bases to trimming and J lost 4 bases; unmatched junction nucleotides: 4. CDR3 protein: CSVLGQGYNEQFF. DNA of the CDR3: TGCAGCGTACTCGGACAGGGGTACAATGAGCAGTTCTTC.

V usage is TRBV7-8 and J usage is TRBJ2-7, with 7 bases fitting TRBD2. Trimming at V came to 5 bases and at J to 4 bases, leaving 2 bases not matched to a gene. Germline V gene data show CDR1 as SGHVS and CDR2 as FQNEAQ. CDR3 length equals 12 residues. CDR3 region: CASSRGGYEQYF. CDR3 nucleotides: TGTGCCAGCAGCCGCGGGGGTTACGAGCAGTACTTC.

The J gene is TRBJ1-1, the V gene TRBV12-3 or TRBV12-4, with D hard to call. CDR3 length equals 12 residues. V was clipped by 3 bases and J by 11 bases, with 13 bases between them. CDR3 region: CASSLVARRAFF. The CDR3 DNA reads as TGTGCCAGCAGTTTGGTCGCACGGCGGGCTTTCTTT.

The V and J genes are TRBV7-9 and TRBJ2-1; 7 nucleotides align to TRBD2. After removal of 5 bases from V and 7 bases from J, the junction contained 8 bases not matched to a gene. The germline gives CDR1 SEHNR, CDR2 FQNEAQ (reference sequence). The CDR3 has 14 residues. CDR3 residues: CASSPKAGKNEQFF. The DNA for the CDR3 is TGTGCCAGCAGCCCAAAAGCGGGAAAGAATGAGCAGTTCTTC.

The chain uses TRBV11-3 and TRBJ2-1, with 13 bases that match TRBD2. After removal of 5 bases from V and 4 bases from J, the junction contained 14 bases not matched to a gene. Germline V gene data show CDR1 as SGHNT and CDR2 as YENEEA. The CDR3 is 19 residues long. CDR3 residues: CASSLRLGLAGDPYNEQFF. In DNA form, the CDR3 reads TGTGCCAGCAGCCTTAGGTTAGGACTAGCGGGGGATCCTTACAATGAGCAGTTCTTC.

This chain joins TRBV19 and TRBJ1-5; D call uncertain. Trimming shortened V by 3 bases and J by 0 bases, and 6 bases separated the two germline ends. CDR1 and CDR2 from the germline V gene are LNHDA and SQIVND (reference sequence). The CDR3 sequence is 14 residues long. The CDR3 DNA reads as TGTGCCAGTAGTATGGGCGGTAGCAATCAGCCCCAGCATTTT. As protein: CASSMGGSNQPQHF.

The chain is built from TRBV30 and TRBJ1-1; 7 bases match TRBD1. The CDR3 is made up of 13 amino acids. Unmatched junction bases numbered 5, after V lost 3 bases and J lost 4 bases. Germline V lookup: CDR1 GTSNPN, CDR2 SVGIG (reference sequence). The CDR3 spells CAWRTGFSTEAFF. The CDR3 region has the DNA TGTGCCTGGAGGACAGGGTTCAGCACTGAAGCTTTCTTT. The whole variable domain, filled in from reference TRBV30 and TRBJ1-1, reads SQTIHQWPATLVQPVGSPLSLECTVEGTSNPNLYWYRQAAGRGLQLLFYSVGIGQISSEVPQNLSASRPQDRQFILSSKKLLLSDSGFYLCAWRTGFSTEAFFGQGTRLTVV.

CDR3 region: CASSLNGGNTEAFF. Here the CDR3 DNA reads TGTGCCAGCAGCTTAAACGGGGGGAACACTGAAGCTTTCTTT. This chain uses TRBV13 with TRBJ1-1, with D possibly TRBD1 on 5 matching bases. Germline V gene lookup returns CDR1 PRHDT and CDR2 FYEKMQ (reference sequence). The CDR3 runs 14 residues. Trimming stripped 2 bases from V and 1 base from J, with 8 bases between.

This clone was detected only a few times. This chain links TRBV18 with TRBJ1-3; D is undetermined. Germline V gene sequence: CDR1 KGHSH, CDR2 LQKENI. V was shortened by 3 bases and J by 0 bases, with 21 bases between the two germline ends. The CDR3 contains 19 residues. The CDR3 spells CASSPKVKGRVGSGNTIYF. CDR3 nucleotides: TGTGCCAGCTCACCGAAGGTAAAGGGTCGAGTCGGCTCTGGAAACACCATATATTTT.